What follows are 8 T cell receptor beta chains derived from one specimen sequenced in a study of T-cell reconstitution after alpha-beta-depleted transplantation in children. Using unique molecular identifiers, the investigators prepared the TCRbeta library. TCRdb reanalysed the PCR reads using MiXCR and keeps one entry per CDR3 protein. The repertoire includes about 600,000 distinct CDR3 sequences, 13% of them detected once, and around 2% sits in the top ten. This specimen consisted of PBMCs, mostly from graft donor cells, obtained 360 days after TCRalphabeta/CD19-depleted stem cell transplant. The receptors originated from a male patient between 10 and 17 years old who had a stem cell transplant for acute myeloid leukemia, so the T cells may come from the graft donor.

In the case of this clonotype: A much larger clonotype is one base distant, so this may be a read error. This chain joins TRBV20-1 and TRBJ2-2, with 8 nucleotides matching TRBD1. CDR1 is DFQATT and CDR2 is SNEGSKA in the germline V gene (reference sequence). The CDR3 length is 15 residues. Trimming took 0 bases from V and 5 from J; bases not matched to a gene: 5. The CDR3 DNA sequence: TGCAGTGCTAGAGATAGCAGGGGGCTGACCGGGGAGCTGTTTTTT. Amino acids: CSARDSRGLTGELFF.

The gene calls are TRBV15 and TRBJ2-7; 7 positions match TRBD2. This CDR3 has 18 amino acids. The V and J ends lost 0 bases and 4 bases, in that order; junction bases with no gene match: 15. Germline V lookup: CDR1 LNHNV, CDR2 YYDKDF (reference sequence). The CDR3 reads CATSRDPTGTTGVYEQYF. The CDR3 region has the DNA TGTGCCACCAGCAGAGATCCTACCGGGACTACGGGTGTATACGAGCAGTACTTC. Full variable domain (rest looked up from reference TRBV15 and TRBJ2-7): DAMVIQNPRYQVTQFGKPVTLSCSQTLNHNVMYWYQQKSSQAPKLLFHYYDKDFNNEADTPDNFQSRRPNTSFCFLDIRSPGLGDTAMYLCATSRDPTGTTGVYEQYFGPGTRLTVT.

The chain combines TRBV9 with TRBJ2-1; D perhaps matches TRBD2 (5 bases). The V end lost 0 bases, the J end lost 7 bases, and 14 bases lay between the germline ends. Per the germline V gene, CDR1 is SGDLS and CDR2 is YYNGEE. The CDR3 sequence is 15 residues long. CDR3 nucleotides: TGTGCCAGCAGCGTAGGAGGGAGCCTAGTAAATGAGCAGTTCTTC. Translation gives CASSVGGSLVNEQFF.

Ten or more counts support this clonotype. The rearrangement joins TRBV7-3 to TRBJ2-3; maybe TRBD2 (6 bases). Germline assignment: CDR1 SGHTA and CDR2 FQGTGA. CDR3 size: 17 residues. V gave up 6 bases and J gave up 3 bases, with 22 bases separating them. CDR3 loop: CASSYIPRGMGTDTQYF. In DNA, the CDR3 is TGTGCCAGCAGTTATATTCCGCGCGGGATGGGAACAGATACGCAGTATTTT. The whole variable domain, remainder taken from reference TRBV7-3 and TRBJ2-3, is GAGVSQTPSNKVTEKGKYVELRCDPISGHTALYWYRQSLGQGPEFLIYFQGTGAADDSGLPNDRFFAVRPEGSVSTLKIQRTERGDSAVYLCASSYIPRGMGTDTQYFGPGTRLTVL.

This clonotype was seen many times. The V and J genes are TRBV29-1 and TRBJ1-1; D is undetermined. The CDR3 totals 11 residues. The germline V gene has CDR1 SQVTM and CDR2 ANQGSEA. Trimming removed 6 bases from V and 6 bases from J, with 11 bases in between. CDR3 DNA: TGCAGCGTCCGGACCCTACCTGAAGCTTTCTTT. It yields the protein CSVRTLPEAFF.

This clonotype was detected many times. The CDR3, as DNA: TGTGCCAGCAGGTTCACAGGGGGCTACGAGCAGTACTTC. It specifies CASRFTGGYEQYF. The chain couples TRBV3-1 to TRBJ2-7; 8 nucleotides line up with TRBD1. The V gene's germline CDR1 is LGHDT and CDR2 YNNKEL (reference sequence). CDR3 length: 13 amino acids. The V gene end was trimmed by 6 bases and the J gene end by 3 bases; junction bases not matched to a gene: 4.

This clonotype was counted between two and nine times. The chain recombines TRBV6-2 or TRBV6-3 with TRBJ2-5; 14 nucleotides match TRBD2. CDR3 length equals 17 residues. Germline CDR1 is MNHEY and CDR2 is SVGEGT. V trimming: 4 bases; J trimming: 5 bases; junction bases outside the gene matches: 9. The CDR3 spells CASSWTSGRTTKETQYF. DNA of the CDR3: TGTGCCAGCAGTTGGACTAGCGGGAGGACAACCAAGGAGACCCAGTACTTC.

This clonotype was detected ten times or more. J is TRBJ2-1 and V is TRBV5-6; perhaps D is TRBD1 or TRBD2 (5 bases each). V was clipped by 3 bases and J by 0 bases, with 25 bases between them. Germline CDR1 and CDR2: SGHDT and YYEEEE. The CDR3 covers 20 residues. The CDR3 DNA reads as TGTGCCAGCAGCTCACTATGGGGCTTGGAAGCGGAACTCTCCTACAATGAGCAGTTCTTC. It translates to CASSSLWGLEAELSYNEQFF.